The 10 T cell receptor beta chains presented below share a single source sample, sequenced in a study of shared clonotypes between healthy human individuals. Cells designated naive CD8 were CD45RO-negative and were positively selected for CCR7, with terminally differentiated effector memory CD45RA+ cells excluded. Here immunoSEQ multiplex PCR was the method, and the copy in TCRdb shows in-frame clones only, minus some. The sample lists more than 2 million clones, about 95% seen once, with about 1.1% in the top ten. The sequencing sample was made of naive CD8+ T cells sorted from blood. These receptors were taken from a man between 18 and 29 years old in good health.

This CDR3 reads CASSYRLYEQYF. In DNA, the CDR3 is TGTGCCAGCAGTTACCGACTATACGAGCAGTACTTC. This sequence joins TRBV6-6 and TRBJ2-7, with D perhaps matching TRBD2 (5 bases). The germline gives CDR1 MNHNY, CDR2 SVGAGI (reference sequence). The length of the CDR3 is 12 residues. Trimming stripped 2 bases from V and 4 bases from J, with 6 bases between.

A remark on this clone: This sample includes further DNA sequences coding for the same CDR3. V usage is TRBV25-1 and J usage is TRBJ2-7, with 10 bases lining up with TRBD1. The CDR3 extends over 15 amino acids. The V and J ends lost 2 bases and 3 bases, in that order; junction bases with no gene match: 4. Germline V lookup: CDR1 MGHDK, CDR2 SYGVNS. CDR3 residues: CASSEGGTGVYEQYF. CDR3 nucleotides: TGTGCCAGCAGTGAAGGGGGGACAGGGGTCTACGAGCAGTACTTC.

The chain uses TRBV7-2 and TRBJ2-7; tentative D call: TRBD2 (5 bases). V lost 5 bases and J 7 bases, leaving 27 bases between the germline ends. The CDR3 contains 17 residues. Germline V lookup: CDR1 SGHTA, CDR2 FQGNSA. The CDR3, as DNA: TGTGCCAGCAGCCTGGGCGTAGGGAGCATGGGATATGATGAGCAGTACTTC. It yields the protein CASSLGVGSMGYDEQYF. The full variable domain, with the rest looked up from reference TRBV7-2 and TRBJ2-7, is GAGVSQSPSNKVTEKGKDVELRCDPISGHTALYWYRQSLGQGLEFLIYFQGNSAPDKSGLPSDRFSAERTGGSVSTLTIQRTQQEDSAVYLCASSLGVGSMGYDEQYFGPGTRLTVT.

This clone appeared once. The CDR3 is CAWSVTTDTQYF. In nucleotides, the CDR3 is TGTGCCTGGAGTGTAACCACAGATACGCAGTATTTT. The V and J genes are TRBV30 and TRBJ2-3, with D unclear. Per the germline V gene, CDR1 is GTSNPN and CDR2 is SVGIG (reference sequence). The CDR3 covers 12 residues. Deletions cut 0 bases from V and 2 bases from J, with 3 bases between.

The chain carries TRBV5-4 and TRBJ2-3; 13 nucleotides line up with TRBD2. J was trimmed by 3 bases and V by 4 bases; bases with no gene match: 5. Per germline, CDR1 SGHNT and CDR2 YYREEE (reference sequence). This CDR3 is built from 16 residues. CDR3 DNA: TGTGCCAGCAGCCTGTGGACTAGCGGGAGTACAGATACGCAGTATTTT. Amino acid sequence: CASSLWTSGSTDTQYF. The full variable domain, its missing parts supplied by reference TRBV5-4 and TRBJ2-3, is ETGVTQSPTHLIKTRGQQVTLRCSSQSGHNTVSWYQQALGQGPQFIFQYYREEENGRGNFPPRFSGLQFPNYSSELNVNALELDDSALYLCASSLWTSGSTDTQYFGPGTRLTVL.

The chain carries TRBV10-2 and TRBJ2-5; D is unclear. Trimming stripped 4 bases from V and 5 bases from J, with 11 bases between. CDR1 is WSHSY, CDR2 SAAADI, per germline. The CDR3 is 13 residues long. The CDR3 DNA reads as TGCGCCAGCAGTGGTACTGCAGTCGAGACCCAGTACTTC. This translates into CASSGTAVETQYF.

Comment on this clone: Other DNA sequences in this sample translate to the same CDR3. The CDR3: CAWSAQGAYEQYF. In DNA form, the CDR3 reads TGTGCCTGGAGCGCCCAGGGGGCGTACGAGCAGTACTTC. J is TRBJ2-7 and V is TRBV30; 8 bases align to TRBD1. The length of the CDR3 is 13 residues. The V and J ends lost 3 bases and 4 bases, in that order; junction bases with no gene match: 5. Germline CDR1 GTSNPN, CDR2 SVGIG (reference sequence).

The genes are TRBV29-1 and TRBJ2-7; D possibly uses TRBD1 or TRBD2 (5 bases each). The V gene lost 0 bases and the J gene lost 0 bases, with 15 bases spanning the gap. The CDR3 totals 16 residues. The germline gives CDR1 SQVTM, CDR2 ANQGSEA. The CDR3 sequence: CSVEDPFTGGSYEQYF. CDR3 in DNA: TGCAGCGTTGAAGATCCCTTTACAGGAGGCTCCTACGAGCAGTACTTC.

This clone appeared a single time. The rearrangement uses TRBV30 and TRBJ2-7, with a tentative D call TRBD2 (6 bases). The CDR3 is 12 amino acids. CDR1 GTSNPN and CDR2 SVGIG come from the germline V gene (reference sequence). The V gene lost 4 bases and the J gene lost 5 bases, with 12 bases spanning the gap. CDR3 loop: CAWNSRGNEQYF. The CDR3 bases are TGTGCCTGGAATTCTCGGGGGAACGAGCAGTACTTC.

The genes are TRBV7-8 and TRBJ2-7; 9 bases line up with TRBD2. Germline V lookup: CDR1 SGHVS, CDR2 FQNEAQ. This CDR3 spans 15 amino acids. The ends lost 0 bases at V and 4 bases at J; junction bases unmatched: 4. DNA of the CDR3: TGTGCCAGCAGCTTAGCTAGCGGGAGCTCGTACGAGCAGTACTTC. Its translation is CASSLASGSSYEQYF.